Listed below are T cell receptor beta chains from one sample, sequenced in a study of blood T cell repertoires in COVID-19. The assay was immunoSEQ multiplex PCR, and TCRdb's table has in-frame clones only and misses some. The sample lists roughly 76,000 clones; roughly 90% were seen once. Sample: peripheral blood. These receptors came from a man aged 65 to 85 with active or convalescent COVID-19. Each CDR3 is given without its conserved first and last residue.

J gene,V gene,CDR3 protein
TRBJ2-7,TRBV19,ASSQQAPYEQY
TRBJ2-1,TRBV7-9,AGSSGRASLDEQF
TRBJ2-1,TRBV24-1,ATRDGSSGLDEQF
TRBJ1-6,TRBV2,ASSVGGQSGSPLH
TRBJ2-7,TRBV9,ASSVPRTSGRYYEQY
TRBJ2-7,TRBV6-1,ASSEGQGPVFFQNSYEQY
TRBJ2-7,TRBV5-5,ASTGKGGISYEQY
TRBJ1-4,TRBV18,ASSSRTGTNEKLF
TRBJ2-3,TRBV5-4,ASSSGLAGADTQY
TRBJ2-2,TRBV30,AWSKEASGVTGELF
TRBJ1-1,TRBV18,ASSPGQTLNTEAF
TRBJ2-7,TRBV19,ASSNSGNGVQY
TRBJ2-1,TRBV7-2,ASSRVSYNEQF
TRBJ2-1,TRBV4-3,ASSQDQASGHYNEQF
TRBJ1-4,TRBV5-3,ARSFRGLKEKLF
TRBJ1-2,TRBV14,ASSQAGVYGYT
TRBJ1-2,TRBV2,ASSGVQNYGYT
TRBJ1-6,TRBV27,ASSLSPDRSPLH
TRBJ2-5,TRBV30,AWTHNQETQY
TRBJ2-5,TRBV6-2/TRBV6-3,ASSPRISGRQETQY
TRBJ2-2,TRBV9,ASSALAVITGELF
TRBJ2-3,TRBV5-4,ASSLAGVSSTDTQY
TRBJ1-6,TRBV30,AWNRGPGVGNSPLH
TRBJ2-7,TRBV11-2,ASSLHQGYEQY
TRBJ1-2,TRBV9,ASSVTGDYGYT
TRBJ1-6,TRBV5-1,ASSRDMNSPLH
TRBJ2-6,TRBV5-1,ASSLGAGANVLT
TRBJ2-1,TRBV4-1,ASSQEGTGVVPYNEQF
TRBJ2-6,TRBV11-3,ASSLGQTSGANVLT
TRBJ2-3,TRBV28,ASSLVGTGNTDTQY
TRBJ2-7,TRBV29-1,SVEGQGGYEQY
TRBJ1-5,TRBV2,ASSEGAGQPQH
TRBJ2-1,TRBV25-1,ASSEFGSGNEQF
TRBJ2-1,TRBV5-4,ASSLGGTSGSPEQF
TRBJ2-3,TRBV19,ASTTSGSGTDTQY
TRBJ2-5,TRBV6-5,ASSYSPVTETQY
TRBJ1-1,TRBV5-1,ASSLSFPNTEAF
TRBJ2-3,TRBV15,ATSRQGLSTDTQY
TRBJ1-5,TRBV4-2,ASSQVQGANQPQH
TRBJ1-3,TRBV28,ASSQRNTIY
TRBJ1-1,TRBV11-2,ASSIGQAQNTEAF
TRBJ2-3,TRBV6-5,ASSQVGSRTDTQY
TRBJ2-2,TRBV6-5,ASSLRERSYGELF
TRBJ1-1,TRBV30,AWSGRAGGKTLEAF
TRBJ2-4,TRBV7-9,ASSSGQRNIQY
TRBJ1-2,TRBV6-5,ASSSGWTGAHGYT
TRBJ1-3,TRBV7-2,ASSLSPLGSPPSGNTIY
TRBJ1-2,TRBV19,AGRHPNYGYT
TRBJ2-7,TRBV18,ASSTDISYEQY
TRBJ1-3,TRBV28,ATTTLLGNTIY
TRBJ2-1,TRBV6-5,ASSWTSGGSGSEQF
TRBJ1-5,TRBV10-3,AIGQDRGTNQPQH
TRBJ1-3,TRBV6-1,ASSEALNTIY